This T cell receptor (beta chain) is drawn from a study of siplizumab effects on memory and regulatory T cells. The repertoire was sequenced with immunoSEQ multiplex PCR; TCRdb's copy has only in-frame clones and lacks some. The table shows 100,000 or so clones, with more than 90% occurring only once. The sample consisted of CD4+ T cells sorted from blood. This receptor was identified in a human donor in good health. Some clones in this sample may be carry-over from other donors' samples.

This chain's CDR3 is CAIRLAGGGEQYF. CDR3 nucleotides: TGTGCCATACGACTAGCGGGAGGCGGGGAGCAGTACTTC. V gene TRBV10-3 combines with J gene TRBJ2-7, with TRBD2 matching 13 bases. This CDR3 comprises 13 residues. From germline, CDR1 is ENHRY and CDR2 SYGVKD. Trimming took 9 bases from V and 7 from J; bases not matched to a gene: 6.